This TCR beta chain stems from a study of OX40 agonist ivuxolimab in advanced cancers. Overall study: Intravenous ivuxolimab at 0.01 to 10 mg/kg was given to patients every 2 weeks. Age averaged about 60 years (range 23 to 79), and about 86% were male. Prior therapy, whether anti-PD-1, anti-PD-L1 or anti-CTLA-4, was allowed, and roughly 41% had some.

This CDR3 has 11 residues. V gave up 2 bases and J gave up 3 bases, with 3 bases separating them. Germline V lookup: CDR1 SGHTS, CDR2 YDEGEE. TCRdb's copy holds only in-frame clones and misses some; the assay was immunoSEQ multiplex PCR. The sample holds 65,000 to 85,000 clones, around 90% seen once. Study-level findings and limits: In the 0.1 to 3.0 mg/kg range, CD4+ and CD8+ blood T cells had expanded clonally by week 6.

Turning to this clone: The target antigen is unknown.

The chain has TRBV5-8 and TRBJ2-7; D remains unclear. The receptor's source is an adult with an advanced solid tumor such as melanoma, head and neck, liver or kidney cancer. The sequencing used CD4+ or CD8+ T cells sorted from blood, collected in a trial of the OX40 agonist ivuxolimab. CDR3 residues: CASSFNYEQYF. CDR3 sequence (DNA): TGTGCCAGCAGCTTTAACTACGAGCAGTACTTC.